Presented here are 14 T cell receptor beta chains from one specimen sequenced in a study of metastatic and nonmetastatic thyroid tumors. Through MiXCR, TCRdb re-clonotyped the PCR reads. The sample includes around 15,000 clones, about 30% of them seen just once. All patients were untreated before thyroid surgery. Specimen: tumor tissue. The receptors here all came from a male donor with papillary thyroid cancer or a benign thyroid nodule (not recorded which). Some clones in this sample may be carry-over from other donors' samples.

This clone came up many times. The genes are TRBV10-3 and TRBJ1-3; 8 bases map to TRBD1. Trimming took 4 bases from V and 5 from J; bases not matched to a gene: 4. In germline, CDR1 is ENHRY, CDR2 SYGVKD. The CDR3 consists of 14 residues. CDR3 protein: CAISGGDRRNTIYF. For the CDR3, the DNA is TGTGCCATCAGTGGCGGGGACAGGCGAAACACCATATATTTT.

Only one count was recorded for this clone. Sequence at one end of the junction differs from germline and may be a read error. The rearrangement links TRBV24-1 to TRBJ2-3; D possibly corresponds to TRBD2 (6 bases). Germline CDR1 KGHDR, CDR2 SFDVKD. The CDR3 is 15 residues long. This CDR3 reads CAPSAALGRTDTQYF. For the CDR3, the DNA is TGTGCCCCCAGTGCGGCTCTCGGGAGAACAGATACGCAGTATTTT.

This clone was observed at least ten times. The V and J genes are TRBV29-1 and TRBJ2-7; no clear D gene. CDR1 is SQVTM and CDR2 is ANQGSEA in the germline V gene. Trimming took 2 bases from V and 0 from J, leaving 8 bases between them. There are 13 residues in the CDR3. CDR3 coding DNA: TGCAGCGTTGAATCGGGCAGCTCCTACGAGCAGTACTTC. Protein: CSVESGSSYEQYF.

This CDR3 reads CASTFPGAGDEQFF. The CDR3 DNA is TGTGCCAGCACCTTCCCAGGTGCGGGCGATGAGCAGTTCTTC. The V gene is TRBV7-9, the J gene TRBJ2-1, with a possible D match to TRBD2 (5 bases). Trimming pared 7 bases from V and 8 bases from J, leaving 18 bases between. This CDR3 spans 14 amino acids. The germline gives CDR1 SEHNR, CDR2 FQNEAQ (reference sequence).

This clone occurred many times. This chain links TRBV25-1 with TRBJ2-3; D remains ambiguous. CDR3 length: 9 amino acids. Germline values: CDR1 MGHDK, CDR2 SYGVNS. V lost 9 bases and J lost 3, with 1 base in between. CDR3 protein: CARTDTQYF. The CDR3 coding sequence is TGTGCCAGGACAGATACGCAGTATTTT. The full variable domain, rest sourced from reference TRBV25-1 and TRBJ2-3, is EADIYQTPRYLVIGTGKKITLECSQTMGHDKMYWYQQDPGMELHLIHYSYGVNSTEKGDLSSESTVSRIRTEHFPLTLESARPSHTSQYLCARTDTQYFGPGTRLTVL.

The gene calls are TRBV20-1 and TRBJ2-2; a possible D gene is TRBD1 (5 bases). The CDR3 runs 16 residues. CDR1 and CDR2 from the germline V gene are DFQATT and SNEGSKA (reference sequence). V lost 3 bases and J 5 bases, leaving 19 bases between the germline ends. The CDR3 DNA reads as TGCAGTGCTAGGGAATCGACAGCCCAACGGACCGGGGAGCTGTTTTTT. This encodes CSARESTAQRTGELFF.

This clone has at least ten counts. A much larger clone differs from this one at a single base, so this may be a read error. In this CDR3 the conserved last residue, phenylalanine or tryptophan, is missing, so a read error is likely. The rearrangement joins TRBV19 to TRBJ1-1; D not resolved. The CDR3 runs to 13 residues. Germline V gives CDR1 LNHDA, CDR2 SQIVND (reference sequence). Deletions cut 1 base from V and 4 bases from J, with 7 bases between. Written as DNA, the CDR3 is TGTGCCAGTAGTATAGCGGCAGCCACTGAAGCTTTCTTA. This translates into CASSIAAATEAFL.

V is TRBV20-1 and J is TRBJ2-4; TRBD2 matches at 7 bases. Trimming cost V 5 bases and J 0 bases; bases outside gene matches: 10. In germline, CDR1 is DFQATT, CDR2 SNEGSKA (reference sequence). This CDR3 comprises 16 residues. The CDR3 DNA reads TGCAGTGCTCCCGGGGAGCGGGGAATAGCCAAAAACATTCAGTACTTC. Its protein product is CSAPGERGIAKNIQYF.

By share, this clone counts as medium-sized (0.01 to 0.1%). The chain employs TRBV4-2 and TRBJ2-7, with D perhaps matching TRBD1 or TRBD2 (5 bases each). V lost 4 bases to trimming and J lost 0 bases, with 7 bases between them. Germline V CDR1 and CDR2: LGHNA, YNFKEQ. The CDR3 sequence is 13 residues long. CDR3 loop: CASSLGASYEQYF. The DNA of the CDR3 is TGTGCCAGCAGCCTCGGGGCCTCCTACGAGCAGTACTTC.

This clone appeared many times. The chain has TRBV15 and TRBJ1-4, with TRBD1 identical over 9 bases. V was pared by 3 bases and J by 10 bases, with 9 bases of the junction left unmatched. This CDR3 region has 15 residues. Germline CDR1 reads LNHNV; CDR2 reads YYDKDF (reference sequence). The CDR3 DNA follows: TGTGCCACCAGCAGTAGACAGGGGGAGACGGGAAAACTGTTTTTT. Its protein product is CATSSRQGETGKLFF. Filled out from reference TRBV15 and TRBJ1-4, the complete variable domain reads DAMVIQNPRYQVTQFGKPVTLSCSQTLNHNVMYWYQQKSSQAPKLLFHYYDKDFNNEADTPDNFQSRRPNTSFCFLDIRSPGLGDTAMYLCATSSRQGETGKLFFGSGTQLSVL.

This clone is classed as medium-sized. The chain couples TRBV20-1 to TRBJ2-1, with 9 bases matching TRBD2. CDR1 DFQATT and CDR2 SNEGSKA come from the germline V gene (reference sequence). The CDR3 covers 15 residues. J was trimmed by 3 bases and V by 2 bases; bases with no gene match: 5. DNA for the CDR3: TGCAGTGCTAGAATTGGCGGGAGGGACTACAATGAGCAGTTCTTC. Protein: CSARIGGRDYNEQFF.

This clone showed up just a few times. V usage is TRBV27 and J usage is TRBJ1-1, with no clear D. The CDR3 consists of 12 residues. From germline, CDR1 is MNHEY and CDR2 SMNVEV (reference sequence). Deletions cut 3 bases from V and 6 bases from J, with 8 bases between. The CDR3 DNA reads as TGTGCCAGCAGTTTGAGACCACCTGAAGCTTTCTTT. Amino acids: CASSLRPPEAFF.

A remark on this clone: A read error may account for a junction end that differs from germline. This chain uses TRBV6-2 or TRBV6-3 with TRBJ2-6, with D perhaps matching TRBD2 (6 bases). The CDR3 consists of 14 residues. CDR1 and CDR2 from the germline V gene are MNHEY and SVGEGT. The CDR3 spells CASSYSTGVNVLTF. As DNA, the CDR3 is TGTGCCAGCAGTTACTCGACGGGGGTCAACGTCCTGACTTTC.

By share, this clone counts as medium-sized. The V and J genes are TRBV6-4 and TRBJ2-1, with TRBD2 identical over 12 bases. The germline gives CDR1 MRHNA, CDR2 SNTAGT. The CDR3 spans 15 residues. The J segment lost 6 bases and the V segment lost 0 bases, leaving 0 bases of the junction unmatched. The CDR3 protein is CASSDSTSGSNEQFF. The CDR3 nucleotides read TGTGCCAGCAGTGACTCGACTAGCGGGAGCAATGAGCAGTTCTTC.